This record concerns one TCR beta chain sequence. Its antigen is unidentified. This CDR3 contains 15 residues. V lost 1 base and J lost 3; bases outside the gene matches: 4. Germline V gene lookup returns CDR1 MNHEY and CDR2 SVGAGI. This sample was included in a study of cytomegalovirus exposure and HLA in healthy donors. Looking at the study overall: A prior analysis found some 110 million unique TCR beta sequences from 170 million or so T cells. Points from the study as a whole: It was confirmed in vitro that three of the CMV-associated chains were specific for CMV antigens.

The PCR ran on 60 Vbeta and 13 Jbeta primers. The method was immunoSEQ multiplex PCR; TCRdb's version includes in-frame clones alone and lacks a portion of them. The sample has about 160,000 clones; around 75% are singletons. This receptor was obtained from a male donor in good health and CMV-seronegative. Sample: PBMCs. The chain joins TRBV6-5 to TRBJ2-5, with 8 bases matching TRBD1. The CDR3 reads CASSYWATGEETQYF. The CDR3 DNA is TGTGCCAGCAGTTACTGGGCGACAGGGGAAGAGACCCAGTACTTC.